The rows below give T cell receptor beta chains drawn from one sample of a study of T cells in Graves' hyperthyroidism and ophthalmopathy. TCRdb passed the multiplex PCR reads through MiXCR, listing each CDR3 protein once. Of fewer than 400,000 distinct CDR3 sequences in the sample, over 12% are singletons; the top ten hold 28%. Sequenced: blood. These receptors were obtained from a man in his forties or fifties with Graves' ophthalmopathy. CDR3s leave out the opening cysteine and the closing phenylalanine or tryptophan.

V gene,J gene,CDR3 protein
TRBV9,TRBJ2-1,ASSVDGSGRSLGNEQF
TRBV7-3,TRBJ2-3,ATKVRGRPPDTQY
TRBV27,TRBJ1-1,ASSLVPGGSTEAF
TRBV20-1,TRBJ1-1,SARGQAVEAF
TRBV5-8,TRBJ2-1,ASSLARQLGGAAYNEQF
TRBV28,TRBJ1-4,ASSLTGDNEKLF
TRBV19,TRBJ2-3,ASSIAQWDTQY
TRBV5-1,TRBJ2-3,ASSHGVPSTDTQY
TRBV30,TRBJ2-5,AWSDGIETQY
TRBV13,TRBJ2-7,ASSAPLRDREAHEQY
TRBV11-3,TRBJ2-5,ASSPSRGRVQETQY
TRBV7-9,TRBJ2-5,ASRPLMTSGDEETQY
TRBV20-1,TRBJ2-1,SAPWGLRSNEQF
TRBV9,TRBJ2-5,ASSRQAGGETQY
TRBV9,TRBJ1-6,ASSVGPTRGSPLH
TRBV6-1,TRBJ2-1,ASSDDRSSYNEQF
TRBV20-1,TRBJ2-4,SANPGTDKNIQY
TRBV20-1,TRBJ2-3,SARDPGVAGVGADTQY
TRBV20-1,TRBJ2-3,SASWRQGTDTQY
TRBV29-1,TRBJ2-3,SVVEGWGIRDTQY
TRBV11-3,TRBJ2-1,ASSLDIGVAGDEQF
TRBV19,TRBJ1-5,ASSISKSGTVYQPQH
TRBV14,TRBJ2-1,ASSPQVMANEQF
TRBV27,TRBJ2-1,ASRDTGTLTYNEQF
TRBV5-8,TRBJ2-3,ASSPAVGGSTDTQY
TRBV4-1,TRBJ2-7,ASSQVVRDDEQY
TRBV5-5,TRBJ2-7,ASSPGTGEVYYEQY
TRBV11-2,TRBJ1-4,ASREIGTANEKLF
TRBV27,TRBJ2-2,ASRRTSGTGELF
TRBV2,TRBJ2-1,ASSDSRSFYNEQF
TRBV7-3,TRBJ2-1,ASSLSLNEQF
TRBV7-3,TRBJ2-3,ASRRWGGGTDTQY
TRBV24-1,TRBJ2-2,ATSDLPPGSDTGELF
TRBV7-9,TRBJ1-5,ASSQGHAQPQH
TRBV29-1,TRBJ2-7,SVGGLAGSYEQY
TRBV3-1,TRBJ2-1,ASSRPGGEQF
TRBV5-1,TRBJ2-3,ASSRTTDTQY
TRBV19,TRBJ1-2,ASSIGGQSGYT
TRBV20-1,TRBJ2-3,SAMVAGSDTQY
TRBV4-2,TRBJ1-2,ASSQTGSRGYT
TRBV9,TRBJ1-3,ASSTDGGNTIY